These 16 T cell receptor beta chains were all obtained from the same sample, sequenced in a study of T cells after yellow fever vaccination. TCRdb re-called the 5' RACE reads through MiXCR, storing one row per CDR3 protein. The sample lists 250,000 to 300,000 distinct CDR3 sequences, 8.7% occurring once. The sequencing used CD4+ T cells sorted from PBMCs, collected 5 days after the yellow fever booster vaccination. The receptors were gathered from a young man who received the YFV17D yellow fever vaccine.

This clonotype was recorded many times. V is TRBV7-2 and J is TRBJ2-7; D gene unclear. Germline V gene lookup returns CDR1 SGHTA and CDR2 FQGNSA. The length of the CDR3 is 16 residues. Trimming removed 0 bases at V and 6 bases at J, with 18 bases between. CDR3 region: CASSLAGTAPRGEQYF. The CDR3 bases are TGTGCCAGCAGCTTAGCGGGCACCGCACCTCGAGGCGAGCAGTACTTC.

The sample holds many counts of this clonotype. This sequence joins TRBV4-2 and TRBJ2-5; 9 bases align to TRBD2. Trimming cost V 0 bases and J 5 bases; bases outside gene matches: 7. Looked up from germline, CDR1 is LGHNA and CDR2 is YNFKEQ. This CDR3 is built from 16 residues. CDR3 sequence: CASSQDSAGGRETQYF. CDR3 nucleotides: TGTGCCAGCAGCCAAGATAGCGCGGGGGGGAGGGAGACCCAGTACTTC.

A few counts support this clonotype. This chain joins TRBV3-1 and TRBJ2-1; D might be TRBD1 (9 bases). The germline V gene has CDR1 LGHDT and CDR2 YNNKEL (reference sequence). V was pared by 4 bases and J by 7 bases, with 20 bases between. The CDR3 is 16 residues long. CDR3 amino acids: CASSPGGGQGLNEQFF. DNA of the CDR3: TGTGCCAGCAGCCCGGGGGGGGGACAGGGTCTGAATGAGCAGTTCTTC.

V and J are TRBV5-1 and TRBJ1-1, with D maybe TRBD1 (5 bases). The V end was cut by 2 bases, the J end by 4 bases, with 12 bases between. The CDR3 consists of 14 residues. The germline V gene encodes CDR1 SGHRS and CDR2 YFSETQ. This chain's CDR3 is CASSFGHGGTEAFF. CDR3 sequence (DNA): TGCGCCAGCAGCTTTGGACACGGTGGCACTGAAGCTTTCTTT.

This chain links TRBV4-1 with TRBJ1-1; TRBD1 matches at 7 bases. Germline V lookup: CDR1 MGHRA, CDR2 YSYEKL. The CDR3 length is 17 residues. With V trimmed by 0 bases and J by 6 bases, 13 bases remained unmatched. CDR3 sequence (DNA): TGCGCCAGCAGCCAAGAAAAAAGGAACAGGGGCCGTCCTGAAGCTTTCTTT. Its protein product is CASSQEKRNRGRPEAFF.

In its sample, this clonotype was seen many times. The gene calls are TRBV19 and TRBJ1-2; 7 nucleotides agree with TRBD1. The CDR3 is made up of 14 amino acids. V dropped 5 bases and J dropped 2; count of bases not matched to a gene: 5. Germline-derived CDR1 and CDR2 are LNHDA and SQIVND (reference sequence). CDR3: CASSREGANYGYTF. CDR3 DNA: TGTGCCAGTAGTCGCGAGGGGGCGAACTATGGCTACACCTTC.

In this sample, this clonotype turned up many times. The V gene is TRBV7-2, the J gene TRBJ2-7, with TRBD2 as a possible D gene (6 bases). The CDR3 has 14 residues. Germline-derived CDR1 and CDR2 are SGHTA and FQGNSA. Trimming removed 0 bases at V and 0 bases at J, with 6 bases between. In DNA, the CDR3 is TGTGCCAGCAGCTTAGCGGGGGGCTCCTACGAGCAGTACGTC. Its protein product is CASSLAGGSYEQYV.

This clonotype was counted at least ten times. This chain connects TRBV5-1 to TRBJ2-5; 7 bases are shared with TRBD2. With 4 bases clipped from V and 3 bases from J, the junction kept 6 bases outside the gene matches. The CDR3 has 14 amino acids. Germline V gene data show CDR1 as SGHRS and CDR2 as YFSETQ. CDR3 region: CASSQTSVEETQYF. The CDR3 coding sequence is TGCGCCAGCAGCCAAACTAGCGTGGAAGAGACCCAGTACTTC.

This clonotype was picked up a small number of times. The gene calls are TRBV6-5 and TRBJ1-2, with 9 bases fitting TRBD1. Germline V gene lookup returns CDR1 MNHEY and CDR2 SVGAGI. J lost 3 bases, V lost 5 bases, and 4 bases had no gene match. The CDR3 has 14 residues. The CDR3 protein is CASSGGQGHYGYTF. The CDR3 nucleotides are TGTGCCAGCAGTGGGGGACAGGGACACTATGGCTACACCTTC.

Only a few counts were recorded for this clonotype. The V gene is TRBV5-1, the J gene TRBJ2-2; possibly TRBD1 for D (5 bases). The germline CDR1 and CDR2 sequences are SGHRS and YFSETQ. CDR3 length equals 14 residues. Between the trimmed V and J ends, which lost 4 bases and 3 bases, there was a span of 10 bases. CDR3 residues: CASSVQGDTGELFF. The CDR3 coding sequence is TGCGCCAGCAGCGTTCAGGGCGACACCGGGGAGCTGTTTTTT.

This clonotype has at least ten counts. This chain connects TRBV10-3 to TRBJ1-6; tentatively, D is TRBD1 (5 bases). This CDR3 is 15 amino acids long. The ends were cut back, 1 base at V and 8 bases at J, with 12 bases in the middle. The germline V gene has CDR1 ENHRY and CDR2 SYGVKD. This chain's CDR3 is CAISEWAGRDSPLHF. The CDR3 nucleotides read TGTGCCATCAGTGAGTGGGCAGGGCGTGATTCACCCCTCCACTTT.

This clonotype was detected only a few times. The V and J genes are TRBV9 and TRBJ1-6; D is undetermined. Germline loops: CDR1 SGDLS, CDR2 YYNGEE. The CDR3 extends over 12 amino acids. Trimming shortened V by 0 bases and J by 9 bases, and 4 bases separated the two germline ends. The CDR3 nucleotides are TGTGCCAGCAGCGTAGAAGGTTCACCCCTCCACTTT. Amino acids: CASSVEGSPLHF.

As concerns this clonotype: One end of the junction is discordant with germline, which a read error may explain. DNA of the CDR3: TGTGCCAGCAGCTTTGGCACCAGCTTTCTTTTT. Its translation: CASSFGTSFLF. The chain joins TRBV5-6 to TRBJ1-4; D gene ambiguous. The germline V gene encodes CDR1 SGHDT and CDR2 YYEEEE. The CDR3 runs 11 residues. The complete variable domain, with remaining parts taken from reference TRBV5-6 and TRBJ1-4, reads DAGVTQSPTHLIKTRGQQVTLRCSPKSGHDTVSWYQQALGQGPQFIFQYYEEEERQRGNFPDRFSGHQFPNYSSELNVNALLLGDSALYLCASSFGTSFLFGSGTQLSVL.

This clonotype was counted between two and nine times. The rearrangement joins TRBV28 to TRBJ2-1, with D possibly matching TRBD1 (6 bases). The CDR3 has 14 amino acids. With 6 bases removed from V and 5 bases from J, the gap between germline ends came to 14 bases. Looked up from germline, CDR1 is MDHEN and CDR2 is SYDVKM. The CDR3 loop is CASRETGPNNEQFF. The CDR3 DNA reads as TGTGCCAGCAGGGAGACAGGACCCAACAATGAGCAGTTCTTC.

This sequence joins TRBV9 and TRBJ2-3; no clear D. CDR1 and CDR2 (germline): SGDLS, YYNGEE. The CDR3 extends over 13 amino acids. Trimming removed 0 bases at V and 2 bases at J, with 4 bases between. The CDR3, as DNA: TGTGCCAGCAGCGTAGGGGTCACAGATACGCAGTATTTT. It specifies CASSVGVTDTQYF.

Many counts were recorded for this clonotype. The rearrangement links TRBV7-6 to TRBJ2-3, with 8 bases aligning to TRBD2. Trimming at V came to 6 bases and at J to 5 bases, leaving 10 bases not matched to a gene. The germline V gene has CDR1 SGHVS and CDR2 FNYEAQ. This CDR3 comprises 15 residues. The CDR3 is CASSSRGGHGDTQYF. Here the CDR3 DNA reads TGTGCCAGCAGTTCCCGGGGGGGGCACGGAGATACGCAGTATTTT.